Listed here is a single T cell receptor (beta chain). This clonotype was seen a few times. No antigen is known for it. No base qualities exist here, and no much larger clone lies one base off it. This specimen comes from a study of T-cell memory formation after mild COVID-19 (dated by TCRdb to the early 2020s). Context from the whole study: TCR sequence clusters from the two donors were largely donor specific. Two young, previously healthy adult volunteers, one female and one male, were included in the cohort. In a couple of donors, T-cell clones that expanded and contracted after mild COVID-19 were followed by sequencing TCRalpha and TCRbeta repertoires longitudinally. Overall study results and their limits: Only a couple of mild cases were covered in the study, and larger cohorts including severe cases with pre-infection samples were considered necessary. Balanced CD4/CD8 phenotypes were observed for clones contracting from day 15 to 85, whereas a bias towards CD4+ was observed for a second wave of clones expanding from day 15 to 37. Contracting CD4+ clones appeared mostly in the CM and EM memory subsets, whereas CD8+ clones were enriched in EMRA. Some responding clones were detected in pre-infection memory, which suggested that pre-existing cross-reactive memory T cells had joined the SARS-CoV-2 response. SARS-CoV-2 specificity of the second-wave clones peaking on day 37 was not confirmed.

Sequenced using an Illumina NovaSeq 6000. TCRalpha and TCRbeta cDNA libraries were constructed by 5'RACE with constant-segment primers, with sample barcodes and unique molecular identifiers being introduced. RNA was extracted from every sample with Trizol reagent. The libraries were amplified in two PCR steps, and the second step added a second sample barcode and Illumina TruSeq adapters. Sequencing of the libraries was done on an Illumina NovaSeq, producing 2 x 150 bp paired-end reads. As for how the authors treated the data: With migec v1.2.7, reads were demultiplexed and then collapsed into UMI-guided consensus sequences. Using mixcr v2.1.11, UMI consensuses were aligned to TRA and TRB V and J templates and then assembled into clonotypes. A clonotype was counted as expanded or contracted only if both edgeR and NoisET called the change significant, with noise models trained on biological replicates. edgeR calls used a false discovery rate-adjusted p below 0.01 and a log2 fold-change threshold of 1. As an exploratory analysis of dynamics, max-normalized trajectories of the 1000 most abundant clonotypes were examined by PCA with hierarchical clustering. The CD4 or CD8 phenotype of responding clones was assigned using the separately sequenced CD4+ and CD8+ repertoires. TCRdb took the public reads, trimmed them with fastp at Q25, ran MiXCR for clone calling and kept in-frame beta chains. Every distinct CDR3 protein forms one entry, paired with its most common genes and DNA. TCRdb's processing, not the study's, gives the V and J calls here. The sample profile shows around 500,000 distinct CDR3 sequences; around a sixth of them were found once. Approximately 13% of the sample goes to the ten largest clones.

PBMCs were isolated by Ficoll-Paque density gradient centrifugation. The TCR was taken from an adult woman who had mild COVID-19 (a few samples of this study predate the infection). The sample titles of this study are shuffled in the database, so cell type and time point are left out; the donor was told from shared clones. Sequenced: PBMCs or a T cell subset sorted from them (not recorded which).

The DNA sequence is as follows: TGCGCCAGCAGGGTAGCGGGGGCCAACACCGGGGAGCTGTTTTTT. Its protein reads: CASRVAGANTGELFF. The rearranged chain carries TRBV5-1 and TRBJ2-2; 9 of the junction bases match TRBD2. The CDR3 measures 15 amino acids from cysteine to phenylalanine. The DNA shown is the 45-base CDR3, in frame from base 1. Trimming accounts for 5 bases at V and 2 bases at J, while the number of junction bases matched to no gene is 4. The germline V gene sets CDR1 to SGHRS and CDR2 to YFSETQ.